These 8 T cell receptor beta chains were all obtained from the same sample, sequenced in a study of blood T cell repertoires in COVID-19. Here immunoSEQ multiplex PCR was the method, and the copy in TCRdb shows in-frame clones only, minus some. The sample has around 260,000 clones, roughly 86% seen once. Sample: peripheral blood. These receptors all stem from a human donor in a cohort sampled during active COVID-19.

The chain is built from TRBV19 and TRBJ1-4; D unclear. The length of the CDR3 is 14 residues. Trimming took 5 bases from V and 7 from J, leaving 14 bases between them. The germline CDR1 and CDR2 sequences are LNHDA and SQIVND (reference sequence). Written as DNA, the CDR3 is TGTGCCAGTAGTCTTCGGGGTTTTGGTGAAAAACTGTTTTTT. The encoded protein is CASSLRGFGEKLFF.

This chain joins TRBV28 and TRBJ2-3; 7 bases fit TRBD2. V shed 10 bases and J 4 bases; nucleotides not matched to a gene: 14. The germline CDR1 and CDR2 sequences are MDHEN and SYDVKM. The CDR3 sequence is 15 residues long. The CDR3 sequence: CAILPGLEEPDTQYF. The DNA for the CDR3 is TGTGCCATCCTGCCCGGACTAGAGGAACCAGATACGCAGTATTTT.

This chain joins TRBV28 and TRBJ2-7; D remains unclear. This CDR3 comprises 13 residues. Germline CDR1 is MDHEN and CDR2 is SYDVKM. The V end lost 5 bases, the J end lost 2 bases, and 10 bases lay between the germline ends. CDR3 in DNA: TGTGCCAGCAGTCTCGGAGACGCCTACGAGCAGTACTTC. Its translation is CASSLGDAYEQYF.

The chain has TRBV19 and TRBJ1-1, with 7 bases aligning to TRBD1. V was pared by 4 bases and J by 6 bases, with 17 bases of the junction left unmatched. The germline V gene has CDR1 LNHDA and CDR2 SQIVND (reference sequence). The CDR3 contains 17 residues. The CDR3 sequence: CASSTLVIRQGSSEAFF. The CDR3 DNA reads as TGTGCCAGTAGTACCCTGGTTATACGACAGGGTAGCTCTGAAGCTTTCTTT.

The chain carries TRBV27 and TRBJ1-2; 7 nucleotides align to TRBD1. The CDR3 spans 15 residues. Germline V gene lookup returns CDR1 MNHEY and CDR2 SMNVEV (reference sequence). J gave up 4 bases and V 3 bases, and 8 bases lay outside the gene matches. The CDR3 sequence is CASSFSLSGGYGYTF. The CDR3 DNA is TGTGCCAGCAGTTTTAGTTTGTCAGGGGGCTATGGCTACACCTTC.

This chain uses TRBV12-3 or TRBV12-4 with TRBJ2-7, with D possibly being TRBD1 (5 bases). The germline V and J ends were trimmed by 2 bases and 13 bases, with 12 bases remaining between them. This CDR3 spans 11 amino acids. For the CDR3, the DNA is TGTGCCAGCAGTTTATCTGGCAGGGAATACTTC. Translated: CASSLSGREYF.

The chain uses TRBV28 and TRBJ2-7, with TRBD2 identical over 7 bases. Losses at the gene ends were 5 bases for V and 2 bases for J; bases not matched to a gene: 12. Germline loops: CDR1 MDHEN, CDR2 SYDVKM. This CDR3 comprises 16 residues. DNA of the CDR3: TGTGCCAGCAGTACGCAACGGGAGGCCAAAACCTACGAGCAGTACTTC. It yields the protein CASSTQREAKTYEQYF.

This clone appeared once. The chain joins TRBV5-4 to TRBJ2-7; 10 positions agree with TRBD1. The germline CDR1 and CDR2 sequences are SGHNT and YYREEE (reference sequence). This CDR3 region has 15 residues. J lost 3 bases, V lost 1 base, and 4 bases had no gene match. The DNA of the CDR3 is TGTGCCAGCAGCTTGCCTGGACAGGGGGACTACGAGCAGTACTTC. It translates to CASSLPGQGDYEQYF.